The 26 T cell receptor beta chains below come from one sample, sequenced in a study of identical twins. In TCRdb, the 5' RACE reads were re-called with MiXCR into one record per CDR3 protein. The sample consists of fewer than 500,000 distinct CDR3 sequences, roughly an eighth of them appearing once. This sample was shared with a second study, whose subject was yellow fever vaccine responses in identical twins.

The sample consisted of CD4+ T cells sorted from blood. These receptors were obtained from a woman aged 18 to 35 in good health.

The chain is built from TRBV20-1 and TRBJ2-5, with 12 bases that match TRBD2. CDR1 DFQATT and CDR2 SNEGSKA come from the germline V gene (reference sequence). Unmatched junction bases numbered 8, after V lost 1 base and J lost 5 bases. This CDR3 is built from 16 residues. CDR3 residues: CSARVTGLAGFETQYF. CDR3 coding DNA: TGCAGTGCTAGAGTCACGGGACTAGCGGGTTTTGAGACCCAGTACTTC.

The gene calls are TRBV11-2 and TRBJ1-1; D might be TRBD1 (6 bases). Trimming shortened V by 3 bases and J by 1 base, and 9 bases separated the two germline ends. The CDR3 is 14 amino acids. Per germline, CDR1 SGHAT and CDR2 FQNNGV. Here the CDR3 reads CASSFLQGNTEAFF. In DNA form, the CDR3 reads TGTGCCAGCAGCTTTTTACAGGGGAACACTGAAGCTTTCTTT. Full variable domain (outside the CDR3, taken from reference TRBV11-2 and TRBJ1-1): EAGVAQSPRYKIIEKRQSVAFWCNPISGHATLYWYQQILGQGPKLLIQFQNNGVVDDSQLPKDRFSAERLKGVDSTLKIQPAKLEDSAVYLCASSFLQGNTEAFFGQGTRLTVV.

The gene calls are TRBV14 and TRBJ2-7; 8 nucleotides align to TRBD1. Per germline, CDR1 SGHDN and CDR2 FVKESK. CDR3 length: 15 residues. With 4 bases clipped from V and 5 bases from J, the junction kept 10 bases outside the gene matches. This CDR3 reads CASSPPGQGGNEQYF. CDR3 DNA: TGTGCCAGCAGCCCCCCCGGACAGGGAGGCAACGAGCAGTACTTC.

The sample holds many counts of this clonotype. The V gene is TRBV29-1, the J gene TRBJ2-1, with 7 bases identical to TRBD2. The germline CDR1 and CDR2 sequences are SQVTM and ANQGSEA. The CDR3 has 12 amino acids. V dropped 6 bases and J dropped 4; count of bases not matched to a gene: 3. The CDR3 spells CSVASGYNEQFF. The CDR3 region has the DNA TGCAGCGTAGCTAGCGGATACAATGAGCAGTTCTTC.

This chain joins TRBV5-1 and TRBJ2-7, with a tentative D call TRBD2 (6 bases). Trimming took 4 bases from V and 7 from J, leaving 15 bases between them. Germline CDR1 and CDR2: SGHRS and YFSETQ. The CDR3 is 13 residues long. The chain's CDR3 is CASSQFGGLEQYF. The CDR3 DNA reads TGCGCCAGCAGCCAATTTGGGGGGTTGGAGCAGTACTTC.

The gene calls are TRBV3-1 and TRBJ1-1; no clear D. CDR1 is LGHDT and CDR2 is YNNKEL in the germline V gene (reference sequence). CDR3 length: 12 residues. V lost 0 bases, J lost 6 bases, and 5 bases lay in between. CDR3 in amino acids: CASSQEWAEAFF. DNA of the CDR3: TGTGCCAGCAGCCAAGAGTGGGCTGAAGCTTTCTTT.

In this sample, this clonotype turned up a few times. The chain uses TRBV11-2 and TRBJ2-1, with 11 bases identical to TRBD2. Trimming removed 3 bases from V and 2 bases from J; junction bases left unmatched: 9. The CDR3 runs 18 residues. Germline-derived CDR1 and CDR2 are SGHAT and FQNNGV. CDR3 sequence: CASSLGTSGPTTYNEQFF. The DNA of the CDR3 is TGTGCCAGCAGCTTGGGGACTAGCGGCCCTACCACCTACAATGAGCAGTTCTTC.

The V and J genes are TRBV28 and TRBJ1-1; D uncertain. V gave up 3 bases and J gave up 8 bases, with 7 bases separating them. This CDR3 comprises 11 residues. From germline, CDR1 is MDHEN and CDR2 SYDVKM. DNA of the CDR3: TGTGCCAGCAGTTTCGGCGGGGAAGCTTTCTTT. It specifies CASSFGGEAFF.

The J gene is TRBJ2-3, the V gene TRBV10-3, with D maybe TRBD2 (5 bases). In germline, CDR1 is ENHRY, CDR2 SYGVKD. The V end was cut by 6 bases, the J end by 4 bases, with 17 bases between. The CDR3 loop spans 15 amino acids. CDR3 amino acids: CAIRPSRERPDTQYF. The CDR3 DNA reads TGTGCCATCAGGCCCTCCCGGGAAAGACCAGATACGCAGTATTTT.

The V call is TRBV3-1, the J call TRBJ2-5; tentatively, D is TRBD2 (6 bases). V lost 3 bases and J lost 9, with 23 bases in between. CDR1 is LGHDT, CDR2 YNNKEL, per germline (reference sequence). CDR3 length: 16 amino acids. CDR3 sequence reads: CASSHSTSPGIGAQYF. The CDR3 DNA sequence: TGTGCCAGCAGCCACTCCACTAGCCCCGGGATTGGAGCCCAGTACTTC.

The table lists this clonotype with a few counts. The genes are TRBV5-1 and TRBJ2-7; either TRBD1 or TRBD2 may supply D (5 bases each). The V gene lost 4 bases and the J gene lost 0 bases, with 14 bases spanning the gap. Germline loops: CDR1 SGHRS, CDR2 YFSETQ. This CDR3 spans 15 amino acids. This chain's CDR3 is CASSPGTDPSYEQYF. DNA for the CDR3: TGCGCCAGCAGCCCCGGGACGGATCCCTCCTACGAGCAGTACTTC.

There are a few counts of this clonotype. The chain carries TRBV3-1 and TRBJ2-3; D is unresolved. V lost 6 bases and J 5 bases, leaving 9 bases between the germline ends. CDR3 length: 12 residues. Germline values: CDR1 LGHDT, CDR2 YNNKEL (reference sequence). The CDR3, as DNA: TGTGCCAGCAGTCTCACAGAAGATACGCAGTATTTT. Translating it yields CASSLTEDTQYF.

The V gene is TRBV5-5, the J gene TRBJ2-1; 10 bases agree with TRBD1. V was pared by 5 bases and J by 4 bases, with 6 bases of the junction left unmatched. The CDR3 length is 15 residues. Germline assignment: CDR1 SGHKS and CDR2 YYEKEE (reference sequence). The CDR3 bases are TGTGCCAGCAGTGGAGGACAGGGGGGTTACAATGAGCAGTTCTTC. Encoded protein: CASSGGQGGYNEQFF.

This clonotype was detected ten times or more. The DNA for the CDR3 is TGCAGCGTCCGGGCAGGGGGTTTATCCTACAATGAGCAGTTCTTC. It codes for CSVRAGGLSYNEQFF. V gene TRBV29-1 combines with J gene TRBJ2-1, with 7 nucleotides matching TRBD1. Trimming cost V 6 bases and J 1 base; bases outside gene matches: 9. The length of the CDR3 is 15 residues. Germline loops: CDR1 SQVTM, CDR2 ANQGSEA.

The gene calls are TRBV7-2 and TRBJ2-7; TRBD1 matches at 8 bases. This CDR3 has 15 amino acids. Germline CDR1 SGHTA, CDR2 FQGNSA. V was clipped by 3 bases and J by 6 bases; unmatched bases: 10. The CDR3 protein is CASSFSGQGSAEQYF. CDR3 bases: TGTGCCAGCAGCTTTAGTGGACAGGGTAGCGCCGAGCAGTACTTC.

This chain connects TRBV2 to TRBJ2-1, with 10 bases matching TRBD2. V lost 1 base, J lost 9 bases, and 3 bases stayed unmatched. Germline CDR1 reads SNHLY; CDR2 reads FYNNEI. This CDR3 has 14 residues. This CDR3 reads CASSEELAGSEQFF. In DNA form, the CDR3 reads TGTGCCAGCAGTGAAGAACTAGCGGGAAGTGAGCAGTTCTTC.

The chain has TRBV12-3 or TRBV12-4 and TRBJ2-1; 16 positions match TRBD2. This CDR3 contains 18 residues. The V segment lost 4 bases and the J segment 9 bases; nucleotides outside the gene matches: 12. CDR3 sequence reads: CASSSPPVGLAGGGEQFF. The CDR3 region has the DNA TGTGCCAGCAGTTCGCCACCCGTGGGACTAGCGGGAGGGGGTGAGCAGTTCTTC.

This chain joins TRBV5-5 and TRBJ2-1; D gene uncertain. V lost 0 bases and J lost 0, with 10 bases in between. The germline CDR1 and CDR2 sequences are SGHKS and YYEKEE (reference sequence). The CDR3 covers 16 residues. In DNA form, the CDR3 reads TGTGCCAGCAGCTTGGCCGCGCCCAGCTCCTACAATGAGCAGTTCTTC. It translates to CASSLAAPSSYNEQFF.

This clonotype was counted between two and nine times. The chain joins TRBV29-1 to TRBJ2-7; the D call may be TRBD1 or TRBD2 (6 bases each). Germline CDR1 SQVTM, CDR2 ANQGSEA. The CDR3 spans 14 residues. Trimming stripped 7 bases from V and 2 bases from J, with 18 bases between. The CDR3: CSARRGVETYEQYF. CDR3 sequence (DNA): TGCAGCGCCCGAAGGGGGGTCGAGACCTACGAGCAGTACTTC.

This clonotype was picked up a small number of times. This rearrangement joins TRBV3-1 to TRBJ2-2, with 9 positions matching TRBD1. V was pared by 0 bases and J by 1 base, with 3 bases of the junction left unmatched. CDR1 and CDR2 (germline): LGHDT, YNNKEL (reference sequence). This CDR3 is built from 17 residues. Here the CDR3 DNA reads TGTGCCAGCAGCCAAGAGGGGACAGGGTGGAACACCGGGGAGCTGTTTTTT. Protein product: CASSQEGTGWNTGELFF.

This clonotype was seen a handful of times. The chain links TRBV27 to TRBJ2-2; the D is unclear. The CDR3 covers 13 residues. The germline V and J ends were trimmed by 2 bases and 6 bases, with 7 bases remaining between them. Germline assignment: CDR1 MNHEY and CDR2 SMNVEV (reference sequence). CDR3 sequence (DNA): TGTGCCAGCAGTTTACAGAGATCCGGGGAGCTGTTTTTT. As protein: CASSLQRSGELFF.

This clonotype was picked up a small number of times. The gene calls are TRBV7-8 and TRBJ2-6; tentative D call: TRBD1 (6 bases). V lost 5 bases and J lost 0, with 17 bases in between. Germline CDR1 reads SGHVS; CDR2 reads FQNEAQ. The CDR3 is made up of 18 amino acids. The CDR3 region has the DNA TGTGCCAGCAGCCTCCGACAGGAACACCGCTCTGGGGCCAACGTCCTGACTTTC. Translated, it gives CASSLRQEHRSGANVLTF.

CDR3 protein: CASSHLGQHNEQFF. Written as DNA, the CDR3 is TGCGCCAGCAGTCATCTGGGACAGCACAATGAGCAGTTCTTC. The chain has TRBV4-1 and TRBJ2-1; 7 bases are shared with TRBD1. The CDR3 totals 14 residues. Germline assignment: CDR1 MGHRA and CDR2 YSYEKL. V was pared by 6 bases and J by 5 bases, with 7 bases of the junction left unmatched.

This chain uses TRBV30 with TRBJ1-2; tentative D call: TRBD1 (5 bases). V lost 4 bases, J lost 4 bases, and 10 bases lay in between. CDR3 length equals 12 residues. Germline V gives CDR1 GTSNPN, CDR2 SVGIG (reference sequence). The CDR3 spells CAWTGTIYGYTF. CDR3 DNA sequence: TGTGCCTGGACAGGGACCATCTATGGCTACACCTTC.

The chain links TRBV12-3 or TRBV12-4 to TRBJ1-1; a weak D match, TRBD1 (5 bases). Trimming took 2 bases from V and 1 from J, leaving 11 bases between them. This CDR3 contains 15 residues. As DNA, the CDR3 is TGTGCCAGCAGTTTATTGGGGGGATCGAACACTGAAGCTTTCTTT. Translation gives CASSLLGGSNTEAFF.

This clonotype was found a few times. This chain joins TRBV5-1 and TRBJ1-4; 9 bases align to TRBD1. Trimming at V came to 1 base and at J to 6 bases, leaving 1 base not matched to a gene. CDR3 length: 14 residues. Germline CDR1 reads SGHRS; CDR2 reads YFSETQ. CDR3 residues: CASSLRTGDEKLFF. In DNA, the CDR3 is TGCGCCAGCAGCTTGAGGACAGGGGATGAAAAACTGTTTTTT.